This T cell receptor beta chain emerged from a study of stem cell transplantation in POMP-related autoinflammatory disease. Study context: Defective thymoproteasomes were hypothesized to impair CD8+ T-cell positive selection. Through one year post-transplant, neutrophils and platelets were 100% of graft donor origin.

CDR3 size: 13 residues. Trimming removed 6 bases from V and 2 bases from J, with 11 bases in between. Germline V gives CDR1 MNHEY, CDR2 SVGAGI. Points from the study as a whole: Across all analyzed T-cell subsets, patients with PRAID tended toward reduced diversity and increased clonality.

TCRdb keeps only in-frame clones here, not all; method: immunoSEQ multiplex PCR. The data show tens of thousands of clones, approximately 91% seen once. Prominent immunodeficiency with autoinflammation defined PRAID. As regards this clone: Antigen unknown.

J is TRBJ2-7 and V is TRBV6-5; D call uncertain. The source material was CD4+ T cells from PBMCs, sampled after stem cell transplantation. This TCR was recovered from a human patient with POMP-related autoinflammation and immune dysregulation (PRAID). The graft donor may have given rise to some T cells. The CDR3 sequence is CASSEASTYEQYF. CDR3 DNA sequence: TGTGCCAGCAGCGAGGCATCAACCTACGAGCAGTACTTC.